The clone carrying this TCR beta chain appeared once. The assay was immunoSEQ multiplex PCR, and TCRdb's table has in-frame clones only and misses some. In the table there are around 140,000 clones, roughly 94% of which are singletons. This entry comes from a study of control samples from healthy donors and cancer patients. What was sequenced was blood. This clonotype originated in a man aged 35-49 years in good health.

The CDR3 sequence is CATSDAPTGPGELFF. DNA of the CDR3: TGTGCCACCAGTGATGCCCCGACTGGACCCGGGGAGCTGTTTTTT. The V gene is TRBV24-1, the J gene TRBJ2-2; D gene uncertain. V dropped 3 bases and J dropped 6 bases, with 13 bases sitting between them. Germline lookup yields CDR1 KGHDR and CDR2 SFDVKD. This CDR3 comprises 15 residues.